This T cell receptor beta chain was sequenced in a study of blood T cell repertoires in COVID-19. About the research overall: Sites in the United States, Italy and Spain provided acute and convalescent COVID-19 samples. Sources were T cells, B-cell-depleted T cells, or PBMCs; the material itself was cDNA or gDNA.

Authors' processing steps: For nucleated cells, counts were estimated from reference gene primer amplification. The protocol was immunoSEQ multiplex PCR, while the TCRdb copy is restricted to in-frame clones and leaves out a portion. V and J calls and clone size are as listed in that table; D and trimming were resolved from the DNA. Found here are around 160,000 clones, around four fifths of them singletons; the top ten hold about 38%. In germline, CDR1 is SNHLY, CDR2 FYNNEI. V lost 2 bases to trimming and J lost 9 bases; unmatched junction nucleotides: 7. This CDR3 spans 15 amino acids. The chain combines TRBV2 with TRBJ2-5; 12 nucleotides match TRBD2. This receptor was obtained from a human donor in a cohort sampled during active COVID-19. Source material: peripheral blood. CDR3 nucleotides: TGTGCCAGCAGTGAAAGACTAGCGGGGGCCGGGGCCCAGTACTTC. Translation: CASSERLAGAGAQYF.